Here is one TCR beta chain with its context. CDR3 size: 12 residues. CDR1 MNHEY and CDR2 SVGAGI come from the germline V gene. The ends were cut back, 2 bases at V and 11 bases at J, with 12 bases in the middle. The sample comes from a study of blood T cell repertoires in COVID-19. This study enrolled people aged roughly 18 to 89 from about two dozen US geographic areas. Profiled with immunoSEQ multiplex PCR; TCRdb holds only in-frame clones, not every one. The table includes about 220,000 clones, 82% detected once. The receptor comes from a woman between 55 and 75 years old who had recovered from COVID-19. Sequencing input: PBMCs or T cells enriched from blood (not recorded which). The chain carries TRBV6-5 and TRBJ1-1; D is possibly TRBD1 (6 bases). The chain's CDR3 is CASSYDGGRAFF. CDR3 nucleotide sequence: TGTGCCAGCAGTTACGACGGGGGGCGGGCTTTCTTT.